This is a list of T cell receptor beta chains from one sample in a study of blood T cell repertoires in COVID-19. Assay: immunoSEQ multiplex PCR; the TCRdb copy retains only in-frame clones and omits some. The table includes some 60,000 clones, about 91% detected once. The specimen sequenced was peripheral blood. The receptors originated from a man between 60 and 75 years old with acute or convalescent COVID-19. The CDR3 runs from the conserved cysteine through the conserved F or W. Each record gives: J gene, V gene, clone size, D gene, CDR3 protein, CDR3 DNA. The D gene is left open where the match is weak. Some rows have no size entry. The others give once, few or many, or a class for an expanded clone.

TRBJ1-4 TRBV30 - TRBD1 CAWSGQAEEKLFF TGTGCCTGGTCGGGACAGGCGGAGGAAAAACTGTTTTTT
TRBJ2-7 TRBV29-1 - TRBD2 CSVVTGGPYEQYF TGCAGCGTTGTTACGGGAGGGCCATACGAGCAGTACTTC
TRBJ1-1 TRBV18 once TRBD1 CASSARDRGPGGNTEAFF TGTGCCAGCTCAGCGCGGGACAGGGGGCCCGGAGGGAACACTGAAGCTTTCTTT
TRBJ2-1 TRBV5-1 - TRBD2 CASSLRAGMSNEQFF TGCGCCAGCAGCCTCCGAGCGGGAATGAGCAATGAGCAGTTCTTC
TRBJ1-2 TRBV7-2 - TRBD1 CASSTRQGNYGYTF TGTGCCAGCAGCACTCGACAGGGGAACTATGGCTACACCTTC
TRBJ2-1 TRBV12-3/TRBV12-4 - - CASSFGGNEQFF TGTGCCAGCAGTTTCGGCGGGAATGAGCAGTTCTTC
TRBJ1-4 TRBV10-3 - - CAISSGPGEEKLFF TGTGCCATCAGTTCAGGGCCGGGGGAGGAAAAACTGTTTTTT
TRBJ2-5 TRBV19 - TRBD1 CASSGWTGDRETQYF TGTGCCAGTTCGGGGTGGACAGGGGATCGAGAGACCCAGTACTTC
TRBJ1-5 TRBV7-9 - - CASSPDGGVWGQPQHF TGTGCCAGCAGCCCTGACGGGGGGGTTTGGGGGCAGCCCCAGCATTTT
TRBJ2-7 TRBV5-1 - TRBD2 CASSLDSSGRLGGQYF TGCGCCAGCAGCTTGGATTCTAGCGGGAGGCTAGGGGGGCAGTACTTC
TRBJ1-2 TRBV5-1 - TRBD1 CASSLGDSSLNAF TGCGCCAGCAGCTTGGGGGACAGCTCTCTAAACGCCTTC
TRBJ2-2 TRBV6-5 once TRBD1 CATDRETGTGELFF TGTGCCACCGACAGGGAAACGGGCACCGGGGAGCTGTTTTTT
TRBJ2-1 TRBV28 - - CASSPSFGAGTYNEQFF TGTGCCAGCAGTCCTTCCTTCGGAGCGGGCACCTACAATGAGCAGTTCTTC
TRBJ1-4 TRBV15 - - CATSPEEGYEKLFF TGTGCCACCAGCCCAGAGGAGGGCTATGAAAAACTGTTTTTT
TRBJ1-2 TRBV7-2 once - CASSLAGGDYGYTF TGTGCCAGCAGCTTAGCAGGGGGGGACTATGGCTACACCTTC
TRBJ2-5 TRBV7-8 - - CASSPGASVTGTQYF TGTGCCAGCAGCCCCGGGGCTAGCGTAACGGGGACCCAGTACTTC